One and the same sample provided the 21 T cell receptor beta chains below, sequenced in a study of control samples from healthy donors and cancer patients (dated by TCRdb to the early 2020s). The library was produced with the immunoSEQ multiplex PCR assay. TCRdb carries this immuneACCESS record with in-frame sequences only. Its versions omit some clonotypes, under half of them owing to an unresolved V gene in the studies checked, with the rest unexplained. The sample table records roughly 120,000 clones; 93% of these occur just once. More than 2% of the sample lies in the top ten. The sample comprised blood. The receptors were gathered from a man aged 30 to 45 in good health.

The chain carries TRBV3-1 (or the pseudogene TRBV3-2) and TRBJ1-3; D may be TRBD1 (5 bases). V gave up 0 bases and J gave up 2 bases, with 14 bases separating them. The CDR3 runs 17 residues. Germline CDR1 and CDR2: LGHDT and YNNKEL (reference sequence). The CDR3 DNA sequence: TGTGCCAGCAGCCAAGAACTCGGGACCTCAACTGGAAACACCATATATTTT. This codes for CASSQELGTSTGNTIYF.

This clone was detected only once. The rearrangement links TRBV24-1 to TRBJ2-1, with D maybe TRBD1 (6 bases). Trimming stripped 4 bases from V and 3 bases from J, with 24 bases between. The CDR3 has 19 residues. The germline V gene has CDR1 KGHDR and CDR2 SFDVKD. The CDR3 loop reads CATSDSTQNREKGYNEQFF. In DNA, the CDR3 is TGTGCCACCAGTGACTCTACCCAAAACAGGGAAAAGGGCTACAATGAGCAGTTCTTC.

The J gene is TRBJ1-3, the V gene TRBV28; 7 nucleotides match TRBD1. The germline CDR1 and CDR2 sequences are MDHEN and SYDVKM. The CDR3 spans 15 residues. Germline trimming cut 3 bases from V and 7 bases from J; bases unmatched to any gene: 9. This CDR3 reads CASSLGLGQDNTIYF. As DNA, the CDR3 is TGTGCCAGCAGTTTGGGACTAGGACAGGACAACACCATATATTTT.

V gene TRBV7-9 combines with J gene TRBJ1-4, with a tentative D call TRBD1 (5 bases). Germline lookup yields CDR1 SEHNR and CDR2 FQNEAQ (reference sequence). Trimming pared 5 bases from V and 4 bases from J, leaving 23 bases between. The CDR3 runs to 18 residues. CDR3 sequence (DNA): TGTGCCAGCAGCCCTTATAATGGGCTCCAGGGACTTAATGAAAAACTGTTTTTT. Translated, it gives CASSPYNGLQGLNEKLFF.

The chain has TRBV28 and TRBJ1-2; 8 bases match TRBD1. The CDR3 runs 14 residues. J gave up 5 bases and V 3 bases, and 5 bases lay outside the gene matches. In germline, CDR1 is MDHEN, CDR2 SYDVKM. The CDR3 loop reads CASSLDRDVYGYTF. CDR3 nucleotides: TGTGCCAGCAGTTTGGACAGGGATGTGTATGGCTACACCTTC.

The gene calls are TRBV7-8 and TRBJ1-2, with 7 bases lining up with TRBD1. Looked up from germline, CDR1 is SGHVS and CDR2 is FQNEAQ. The CDR3 runs to 15 residues. J was trimmed by 4 bases and V by 5 bases; bases with no gene match: 10. Here the CDR3 reads CASSPEGADLYGYTF. In nucleotides, the CDR3 is TGTGCCAGCAGCCCGGAGGGGGCGGATCTCTATGGCTACACCTTC.

The genes are TRBV24-1 and TRBJ2-3; 11 positions match TRBD2. V shed 3 bases, J shed 3 bases, and the junction held 1 base outside the gene matches. The CDR3 sequence is 15 residues long. CDR1 and CDR2 (germline): KGHDR, SFDVKD. The CDR3 loop reads CATSDTSGGTDTQYF. The CDR3 bases are TGTGCCACCAGTGATACTAGCGGGGGTACAGATACGCAGTATTTT.

The chain carries TRBV6-6 and TRBJ2-7; tentative D call: TRBD2 (7 bases). The V gene's germline CDR1 is MNHNY and CDR2 SVGAGI (reference sequence). The CDR3 spans 16 residues. V shed 5 bases and J shed 0 bases, with 17 bases lying between them. As DNA, the CDR3 is TGTGCCAGCAGTCCTGGGGGGGGCGGGAGCTCCTACGAGCAGTACTTC. Its translation is CASSPGGGGSSYEQYF.

V gene TRBV19 combines with J gene TRBJ1-2; D is possibly TRBD1 (5 bases). The CDR3 extends over 17 amino acids. The V end was cut by 0 bases, the J end by 8 bases, with 22 bases between. Germline V CDR1 and CDR2: LNHDA, SQIVND (reference sequence). CDR3 sequence (DNA): TGTGCCAGTAGTATAGAATTCGGGCGGCAGGGAGAAAACGGCTACACCTTC. As protein: CASSIEFGRQGENGYTF.

The V and J genes are TRBV5-1 and TRBJ1-2; 7 bases are a match to TRBD1. Germline CDR1 is SGHRS and CDR2 is YFSETQ. The CDR3 totals 15 residues. The V and J ends lost 1 base and 10 bases, in that order; junction bases with no gene match: 13. In nucleotides, the CDR3 is TGCGCCAGCAGCTTGACCCCGGGACAGACAATCGACTACACCTTC. Protein sequence: CASSLTPGQTIDYTF.

The genes are TRBV6-1 and TRBJ2-1; 10 bases are shared with TRBD2. Germline V lookup: CDR1 MNHNS, CDR2 SASEGT. V dropped 1 base and J dropped 15; count of bases not matched to a gene: 6. The CDR3 is made up of 13 amino acids. The CDR3 protein is CASSEDSGGLRFF. In nucleotides, the CDR3 is TGTGCCAGCAGTGAAGATAGCGGGGGGCTCAGGTTCTTC.

The V and J genes are TRBV6-5 and TRBJ1-1; D gene ambiguous. V shed 8 bases and J shed 4 bases, with 17 bases lying between them. The CDR3 sequence is 14 residues long. Germline V lookup: CDR1 MNHEY, CDR2 SVGAGI. This chain's CDR3 is CASREQGIGTEAFF. CDR3 bases: TGTGCCAGCCGAGAGCAAGGGATAGGCACTGAAGCTTTCTTT.

This clone was seen once. This chain uses TRBV27 with TRBJ1-2, with 7 bases that match TRBD1. CDR3 length equals 13 residues. Unmatched junction bases numbered 10, after V lost 7 bases and J lost 8 bases. Germline CDR1 and CDR2: MNHEY and SMNVEV (reference sequence). Here the CDR3 DNA reads TGTGCCAGCACCCTGAGGGCAGGGGGAGGCTACACCTTC. The encoded protein is CASTLRAGGGYTF.

The CDR3 spells CASSSPAGREQYF. The CDR3 DNA is TGTGCCAGCAGCTCCCCTGCTGGTCGCGAGCAGTACTTC. The chain links TRBV7-2 to TRBJ2-7, with D hard to call. CDR1 and CDR2 (germline): SGHTA, FQGNSA. Trimming took 4 bases from V and 6 from J, leaving 13 bases between them. The CDR3 length is 13 residues.

The chain carries TRBV5-1 and TRBJ2-1; D ambiguous. The V and J ends lost 6 bases and 6 bases respectively, with 10 bases between them. This CDR3 has 12 amino acids. Germline V gives CDR1 SGHRS, CDR2 YFSETQ. The CDR3 DNA is TGCGCCAGCACCCTTTGGGGCAATGAGCAGTTCTTC. This translates into CASTLWGNEQFF.

The V gene is TRBV12-3 or TRBV12-4, the J gene TRBJ1-2; D not certain. The V end lost 7 bases, the J end lost 4 bases, and 10 bases lay between the germline ends. The CDR3 loop spans 12 amino acids. CDR3 in amino acids: CASMETSYGYTF. CDR3 nucleotides: TGTGCCAGCATGGAGACATCCTATGGCTACACCTTC.

The rearrangement links TRBV9 to TRBJ2-1; 12 positions match TRBD2. J was trimmed by 4 bases and V by 4 bases; bases with no gene match: 3. The CDR3 extends over 15 amino acids. Per the germline V gene, CDR1 is SGDLS and CDR2 is YYNGEE. The CDR3 DNA follows: TGTGCCAGCAGCCCTGGGACTAGCGGGTACAATGAGCAGTTCTTC. Translated, it gives CASSPGTSGYNEQFF.

The rearrangement links TRBV2 to TRBJ1-5; 9 bases fit TRBD1. The V segment lost 5 bases and the J segment 3 bases; nucleotides outside the gene matches: 5. Germline assignment: CDR1 SNHLY and CDR2 FYNNEI. This CDR3 comprises 15 residues. The CDR3 DNA reads as TGTGCCAGCAGTTTTCGGACAGGGGACAATCAGCCCCAGCATTTT. Residues: CASSFRTGDNQPQHF.

V gene TRBV10-3 combines with J gene TRBJ2-3; no clear D gene. The CDR3 is 11 amino acids. From germline, CDR1 is ENHRY and CDR2 SYGVKD. The V end lost 6 bases, the J end lost 2 bases, and 3 bases lay between the germline ends. CDR3 in DNA: TGTGCCATCAGATCCACAGATACGCAGTATTTT. Encoded protein: CAIRSTDTQYF.

This clone was observed a single time. The chain links TRBV11-2 to TRBJ1-6; unclear D gene. Trimming pared 1 base from V and 6 bases from J, leaving 7 bases between. The CDR3 contains 14 residues. From germline, CDR1 is SGHAT and CDR2 FQNNGV. The CDR3: CASSLVGGNSPLHF. In nucleotides, the CDR3 is TGTGCCAGCAGCTTAGTGGGAGGTAATTCACCCCTCCACTTT.

The chain links TRBV4-1 to TRBJ2-3; 11 bases line up with TRBD2. The germline CDR1 and CDR2 sequences are MGHRA and YSYEKL. Unmatched junction bases numbered 8, after V lost 5 bases and J lost 7 bases. CDR3 length: 15 residues. This CDR3 is CASSLSSGGPNTQYF. CDR3 sequence (DNA): TGCGCCAGCAGCTTATCTAGCGGGGGGCCAAATACGCAGTATTTT.